The sequence of this T cell receptor beta chain was determined in a study of blood T cell repertoires in COVID-19. In the study overall: There were acute and convalescent COVID-19 samples, and they came from the United States, Italy and Spain.

Original methodology: Using reference gene primer amplification, nucleated cell counts were estimated. TCRdb's table, derived via immunoSEQ multiplex PCR, lists solely in-frame clones and lacks some. V, J and clone size derive from that table, while D and trimming were established from the DNA sequence. This sample yields around 130,000 clones, of which more than 75% are seen a single time; roughly 4% belongs to the top ten. The germline V gene has CDR1 SGHAT and CDR2 FQNNGV. Trimming shortened V by 5 bases and J by 5 bases, and 12 bases separated the two germline ends. CDR3 length: 13 amino acids. The source of this sequence is an elderly woman with acute or convalescent COVID-19. The chain combines TRBV11-2 with TRBJ2-5; the D gene is possibly TRBD1 (6 bases). Sequencing used peripheral blood. The CDR3 spells CASSKGHRETQYF. The CDR3 coding sequence is TGTGCCAGCAGCAAGGGACATCGGGAGACCCAGTACTTC.